This T cell receptor (beta chain) was obtained from a study of CD8+CD57+ T cells in acquired aplastic anemia. Study as a whole: Sorted CD4+ plus CD8+ cells gave DNA averaging around 3 ug. The average read count for CD4+ cells in healthy donors was around 10 million. Whole-study results and caveats: It was found that roughly 31 CD8+ CDR3 sequences were shared between patients and controls. CD8+ Simpson's diversity in patients was not significantly different from that in controls.

The CDR3 is 13 amino acids. Germline V CDR1 and CDR2: DFQATT, SNEGSKA (reference sequence). V lost 6 bases, J lost 4 bases, and 15 bases lay in between. In the case of this clonotype: Antigen: not known.

TCR beta VDJ and CDR3 profiling used genomic DNA as template. TCRdb called the reads again in MiXCR, with one record for every CDR3 protein. The table has about 420,000 distinct CDR3 sequences, approximately 70% seen once. The rearrangement uses TRBV20-1 and TRBJ1-1, with unresolved D. Input material: sorted CD4+, CD8+, or CD8+CD57+ T cells (not recorded which) from PBMCs. The TCR comes from a human donor in good health, serving as a control. This CDR3 is CSARPGCSTEAFF. DNA of the CDR3: TGCAGTGCCAGGCCCGGTTGTAGCACTGAAGCTTTCTTT.